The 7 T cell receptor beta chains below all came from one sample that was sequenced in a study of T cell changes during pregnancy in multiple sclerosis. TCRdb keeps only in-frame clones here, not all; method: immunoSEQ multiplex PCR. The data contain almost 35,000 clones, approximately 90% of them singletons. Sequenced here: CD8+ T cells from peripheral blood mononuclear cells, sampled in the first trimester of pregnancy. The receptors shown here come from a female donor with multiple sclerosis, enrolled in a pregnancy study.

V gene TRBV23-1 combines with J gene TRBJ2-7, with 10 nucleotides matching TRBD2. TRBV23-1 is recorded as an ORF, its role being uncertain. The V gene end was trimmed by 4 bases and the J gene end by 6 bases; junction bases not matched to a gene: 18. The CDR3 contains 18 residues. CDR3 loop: CASSPHPLTSGNDSEQYF. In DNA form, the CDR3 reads TGCGCCAGCAGTCCCCACCCCCTCACTAGCGGGAACGATTCCGAGCAGTACTTC.

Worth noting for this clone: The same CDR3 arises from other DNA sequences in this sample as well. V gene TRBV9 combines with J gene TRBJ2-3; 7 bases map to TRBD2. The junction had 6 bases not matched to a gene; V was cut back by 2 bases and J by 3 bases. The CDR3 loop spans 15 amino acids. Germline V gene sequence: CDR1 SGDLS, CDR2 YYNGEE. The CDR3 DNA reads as TGTGCCAGCAGCGTCGGGGGGAGAGGTACAGATACGCAGTATTTT. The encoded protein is CASSVGGRGTDTQYF.

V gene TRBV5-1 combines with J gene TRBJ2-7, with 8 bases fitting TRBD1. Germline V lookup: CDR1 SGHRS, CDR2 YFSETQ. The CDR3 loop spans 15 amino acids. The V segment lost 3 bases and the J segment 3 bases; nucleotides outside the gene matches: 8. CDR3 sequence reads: CASSWSQGVLYEQYF. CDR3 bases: TGCGCCAGCAGCTGGTCACAGGGGGTACTCTACGAGCAGTACTTC. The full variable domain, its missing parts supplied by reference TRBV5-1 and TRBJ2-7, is KAGVTQTPRYLIKTRGQQVTLSCSPISGHRSVSWYQQTPGQGLQFLFEYFSETQRNKGNFPGRFSGRQFSNSRSEMNVSTLELGDSALYLCASSWSQGVLYEQYFGPGTRLTVT.

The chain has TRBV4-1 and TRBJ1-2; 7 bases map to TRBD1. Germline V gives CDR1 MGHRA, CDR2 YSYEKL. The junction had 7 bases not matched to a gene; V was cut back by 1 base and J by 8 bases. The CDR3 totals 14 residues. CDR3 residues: CASSQADREGGYTF. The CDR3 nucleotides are TGCGCCAGCAGCCAAGCCGACAGGGAAGGGGGCTACACCTTC.

The CDR3 spells CASSILTGSTDTQYF. For the CDR3, the DNA is TGTGCCAGTAGTATCCTGACAGGGTCCACAGATACGCAGTATTTT. The chain joins TRBV19 to TRBJ2-3; 7 bases match TRBD1. The CDR3 spans 15 residues. The V segment lost 3 bases and the J segment 2 bases; nucleotides outside the gene matches: 5. Per the germline V gene, CDR1 is LNHDA and CDR2 is SQIVND (reference sequence).

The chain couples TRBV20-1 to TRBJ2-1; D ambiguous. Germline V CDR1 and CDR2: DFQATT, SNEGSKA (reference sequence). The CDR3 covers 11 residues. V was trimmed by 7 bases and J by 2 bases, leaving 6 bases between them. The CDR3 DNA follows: TGCAGTGTACCGGCCTACAATGAGCAGTTCTTC. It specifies CSVPAYNEQFF.

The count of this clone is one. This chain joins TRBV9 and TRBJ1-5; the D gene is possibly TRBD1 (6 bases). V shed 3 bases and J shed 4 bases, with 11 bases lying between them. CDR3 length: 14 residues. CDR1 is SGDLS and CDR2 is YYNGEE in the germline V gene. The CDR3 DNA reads TGTGCCAGCAGCGACGGGACACCAAATCAGCCCCAGCATTTT. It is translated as CASSDGTPNQPQHF.